This TCR beta chain is from a study of T cells in localized non-small cell lung cancer. Study-wide results and limits: T cell clonality was highest in uninvolved adjacent lung, above tumor.

A word on this clone: Antigen unknown.

Trimming removed 5 bases at V and 4 bases at J, with 11 bases between. CDR1 and CDR2 (germline): SQVTM, ANQGSEA. This CDR3 contains 12 residues. TCRdb's table, derived via immunoSEQ multiplex PCR, lists solely in-frame clones and lacks some. The profile shows 39,000 or so clones, 75% to 85% of them singletons. This clonotype originated in a man aged 40 to 69 with stage II lung adenocarcinoma. Here the sequenced sample was PBMCs, taken before any cancer treatment. The gene calls are TRBV29-1 and TRBJ1-1; D is uncertain. CDR3 in amino acids: CSVILSGTEAFF. In nucleotides, the CDR3 is TGCAGCGTTATCCTCTCGGGCACTGAAGCTTTCTTT.